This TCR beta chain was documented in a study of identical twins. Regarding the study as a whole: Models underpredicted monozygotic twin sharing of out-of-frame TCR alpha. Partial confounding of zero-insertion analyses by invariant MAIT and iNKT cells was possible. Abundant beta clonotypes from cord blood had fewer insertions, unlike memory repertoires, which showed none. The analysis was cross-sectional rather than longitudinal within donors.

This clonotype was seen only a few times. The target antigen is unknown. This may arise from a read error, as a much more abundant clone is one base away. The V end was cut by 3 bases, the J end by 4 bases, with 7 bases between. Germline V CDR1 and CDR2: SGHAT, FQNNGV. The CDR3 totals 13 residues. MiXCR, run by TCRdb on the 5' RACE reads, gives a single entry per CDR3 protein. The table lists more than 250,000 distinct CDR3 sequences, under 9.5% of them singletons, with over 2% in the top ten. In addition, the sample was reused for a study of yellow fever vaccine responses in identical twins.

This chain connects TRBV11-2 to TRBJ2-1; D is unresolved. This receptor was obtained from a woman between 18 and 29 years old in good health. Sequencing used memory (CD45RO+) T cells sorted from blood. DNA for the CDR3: TGTGCCAGCAGCTTCCCCCAATACAATGAGCAGTTCTTC. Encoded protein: CASSFPQYNEQFF.